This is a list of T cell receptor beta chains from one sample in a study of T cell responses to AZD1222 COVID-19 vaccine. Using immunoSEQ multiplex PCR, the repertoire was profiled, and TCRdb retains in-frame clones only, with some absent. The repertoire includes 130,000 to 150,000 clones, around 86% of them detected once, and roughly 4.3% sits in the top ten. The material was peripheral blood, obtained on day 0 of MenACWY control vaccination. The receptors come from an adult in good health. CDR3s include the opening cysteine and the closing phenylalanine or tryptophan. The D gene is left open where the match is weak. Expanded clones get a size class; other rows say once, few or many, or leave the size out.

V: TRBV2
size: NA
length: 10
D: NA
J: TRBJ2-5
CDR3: CASARRTQYF
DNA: TGTGCCAGCGCCAGGCGGACCCAGTACTTC

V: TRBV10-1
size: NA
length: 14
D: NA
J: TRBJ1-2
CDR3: CASSVSWQFYGYTF
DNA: TGCGCCAGCAGTGTCTCTTGGCAGTTCTATGGCTACACCTTC

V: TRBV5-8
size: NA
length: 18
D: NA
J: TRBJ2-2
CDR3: CASITWGRVGSGTGELFF
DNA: TGTGCCAGCATAACATGGGGCAGGGTCGGTTCGGGCACCGGGGAGCTGTTTTTT

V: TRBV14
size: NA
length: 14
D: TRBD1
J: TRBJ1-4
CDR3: CASSVGGSEEKLFF
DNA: TGTGCCAGCAGCGTAGGGGGCTCTGAGGAAAAACTGTTTTTT

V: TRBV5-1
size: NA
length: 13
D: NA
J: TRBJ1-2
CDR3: CASSLGAGRGYTF
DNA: TGCGCCAGCAGCTTGGGGGCCGGGCGGGGCTACACCTTC

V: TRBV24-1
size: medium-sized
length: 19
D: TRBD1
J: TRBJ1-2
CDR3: CATSDPDPPGQGRGYGYTF
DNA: TGTGCCACCAGCGATCCCGATCCTCCGGGACAGGGAAGAGGCTATGGCTACACCTTC

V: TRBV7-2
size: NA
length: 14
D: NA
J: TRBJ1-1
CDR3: CASSTRSGNTEAFF
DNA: TGTGCCAGCAGCACCCGGAGTGGGAACACTGAAGCTTTCTTT

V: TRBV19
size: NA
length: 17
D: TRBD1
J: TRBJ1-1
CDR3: CASSPRDRGPLNTEAFF
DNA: TGTGCCAGTAGCCCTAGGGACAGGGGGCCTCTGAACACTGAAGCTTTCTTT

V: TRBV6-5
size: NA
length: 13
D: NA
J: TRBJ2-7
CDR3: CASSYGVSYEQYF
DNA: TGTGCCAGCAGTTACGGCGTCTCCTACGAGCAGTACTTC

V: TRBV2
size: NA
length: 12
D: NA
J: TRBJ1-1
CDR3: CASSTRVTEAFF
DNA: TGTGCCAGCAGTACCAGGGTCACTGAAGCTTTCTTT

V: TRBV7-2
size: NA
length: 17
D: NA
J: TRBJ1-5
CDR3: CASSLAAGTQTNQPQHF
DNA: TGTGCCAGCAGCTTAGCGGCAGGGACCCAGACAAATCAGCCCCAGCATTTT

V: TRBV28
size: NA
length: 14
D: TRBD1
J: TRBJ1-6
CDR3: CASSTGVLNSPLHF
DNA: TGTGCCAGCAGTACAGGGGTTTTGAATTCACCCCTCCACTTT

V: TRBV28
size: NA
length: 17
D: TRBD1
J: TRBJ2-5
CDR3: CASSAHSGQGDGETQYF
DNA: TGTGCCAGCAGTGCCCATTCCGGACAGGGGGATGGAGAGACCCAGTACTTC

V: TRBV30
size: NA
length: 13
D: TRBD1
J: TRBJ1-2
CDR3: CAWKGGGNYGYTF
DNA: TGTGCCTGGAAAGGGGGCGGGAACTATGGCTACACCTTC

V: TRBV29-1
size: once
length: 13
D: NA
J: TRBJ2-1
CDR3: CSVQGGGYNEQFF
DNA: TGCAGCGTCCAGGGAGGGGGATACAATGAGCAGTTCTTC

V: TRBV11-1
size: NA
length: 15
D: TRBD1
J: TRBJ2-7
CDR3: CASSRDRGGTYEQYF
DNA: TGTGCCAGCAGCCGGGACAGGGGAGGCACCTACGAGCAGTACTTC

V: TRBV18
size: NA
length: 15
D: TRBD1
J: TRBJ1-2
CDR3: CASSPGTGEGYGYTF
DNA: TGTGCCAGCTCACCCGGGACAGGTGAAGGCTATGGCTACACCTTC